The following is a TCR beta chain sequence with its context. Its antigen is unidentified. The germline V gene has CDR1 SGHRS and CDR2 YFSETQ. This CDR3 is built from 16 residues. The V end was cut by 4 bases, the J end by 0 bases, with 16 bases between. The source of the sample is a study of cytotoxic CD8 clonotypes in ibrutinib-treated CLL. On the study more broadly: Within the patient group, around twelve were relapsed/refractory and roughly 14 treatment-naive, and some 17 were IGHV unmutated. Study findings and constraints: Clonality increased with ibrutinib response but returned toward baseline at progression.

Assay used: immunoSEQ multiplex PCR; TCRdb lists only in-frame clones, some missing. The data contain under 200,000 clones, 81% of them singletons. Sequencing was performed on PBMCs, taken after 12 months of ibrutinib treatment. This sequence was found in a human donor with chronic lymphocytic leukemia. The rearrangement joins TRBV5-1 to TRBJ2-5; no reliable D call. The CDR3 nucleotides are TGCGCCAGCAGCCAGCAGGTCTCCAATAACCAAGAGACCCAGTACTTC. Amino acids: CASSQQVSNNQETQYF.